This TCR beta chain was captured by sequencing in a study of blood T cells in healthy people across ages. Study results and caveats: Naive CD4+ cell counts and diversity both ran higher in long-lived than in aged donors.

This CDR3 region has 15 residues. Germline V gives CDR1 SQVTM, CDR2 ANQGSEA. Trimming pared 6 bases from V and 3 bases from J, leaving 18 bases between. Points on this clonotype: Antigen specificity is unknown.

PCR was performed a second time for about 7 to 12 cycles using a sample-barcoded 5' primer and a J-beta primer mix. TCRdb called the 5' RACE reads again in MiXCR, with one record for every CDR3 protein. Among 600,000 to 850,000 distinct CDR3 sequences listed, 20% to 25% were seen once. Staff drew 8 to 10 milliliters of peripheral blood from each donor. The same sample was also used in a study of T cells of mothers and their children.

The material sequenced was blood. The clonotype originates from a boy aged 10-17 years in good health. V gene TRBV29-1 combines with J gene TRBJ2-1; D might be TRBD2 (6 bases). The CDR3 coding sequence is TGCAGCGTGGAGGGCGGGACTTCCTACTACAATGAGCAGTTCTTC. Its protein product is CSVEGGTSYYNEQFF.